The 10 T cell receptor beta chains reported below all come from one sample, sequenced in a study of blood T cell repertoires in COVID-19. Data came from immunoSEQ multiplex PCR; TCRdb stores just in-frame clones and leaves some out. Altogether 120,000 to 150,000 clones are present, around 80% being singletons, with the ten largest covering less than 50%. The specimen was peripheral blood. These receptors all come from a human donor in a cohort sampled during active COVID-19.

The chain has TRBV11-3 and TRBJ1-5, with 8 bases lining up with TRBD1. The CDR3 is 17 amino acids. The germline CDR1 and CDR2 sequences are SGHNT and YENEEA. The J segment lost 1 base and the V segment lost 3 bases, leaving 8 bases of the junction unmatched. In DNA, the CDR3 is TGTGCCAGCAGCTTTCGGACAGGGTGGGTGAGCAATCAGCCCCAGCATTTT. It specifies CASSFRTGWVSNQPQHF.

The CDR3 DNA reads as TGCGCCAGCAGCCAAGGGACTAGCGGGGGGACCGGGGAGCTGTTTTTT. It codes for CASSQGTSGGTGELFF. V is TRBV4-1 and J is TRBJ2-2; 14 bases agree with TRBD2. The CDR3 contains 16 residues. V dropped 1 base and J dropped 5; count of bases not matched to a gene: 0. The germline CDR1 and CDR2 sequences are MGHRA and YSYEKL.

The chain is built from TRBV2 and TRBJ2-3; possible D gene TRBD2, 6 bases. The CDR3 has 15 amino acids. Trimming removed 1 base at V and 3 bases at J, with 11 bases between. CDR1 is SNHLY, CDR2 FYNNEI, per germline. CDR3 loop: CASSEVGRGTDTQYF. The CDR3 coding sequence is TGTGCCAGCAGTGAAGTAGGGCGGGGAACAGATACGCAGTATTTT.

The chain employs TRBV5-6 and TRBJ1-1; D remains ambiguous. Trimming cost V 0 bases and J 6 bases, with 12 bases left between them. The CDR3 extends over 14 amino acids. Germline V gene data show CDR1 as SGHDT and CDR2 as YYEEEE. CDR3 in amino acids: CASSLVFSSPEAFF. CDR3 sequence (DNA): TGTGCCAGCAGCTTGGTATTCAGTAGCCCTGAAGCTTTCTTT.

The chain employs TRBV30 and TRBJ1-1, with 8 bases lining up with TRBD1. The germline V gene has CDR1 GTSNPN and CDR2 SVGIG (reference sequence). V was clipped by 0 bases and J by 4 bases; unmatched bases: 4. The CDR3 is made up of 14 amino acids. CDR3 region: CAWSVRDRSTEAFF. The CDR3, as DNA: TGTGCCTGGAGTGTTCGGGACAGGTCCACTGAAGCTTTCTTT.

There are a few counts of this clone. CDR3: CASSLGLLNTEAFF. In nucleotides, the CDR3 is TGTGCCAGCAGCCTGGGACTCTTGAACACTGAAGCTTTCTTT. The V gene is TRBV7-8, the J gene TRBJ1-1; D perhaps matches TRBD1 (5 bases). Germline V CDR1 and CDR2: SGHVS, FQNEAQ. This CDR3 is 14 amino acids long. Trimming pared 5 bases from V and 0 bases from J, leaving 10 bases between.

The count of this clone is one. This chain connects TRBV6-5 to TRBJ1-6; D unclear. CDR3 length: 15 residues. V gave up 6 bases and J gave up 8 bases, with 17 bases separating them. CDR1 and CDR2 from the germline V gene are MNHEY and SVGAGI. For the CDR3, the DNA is TGTGCCAGCAGACCCATCGCTATCCGGGATTCACCCCTCCACTTT. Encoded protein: CASRPIAIRDSPLHF.

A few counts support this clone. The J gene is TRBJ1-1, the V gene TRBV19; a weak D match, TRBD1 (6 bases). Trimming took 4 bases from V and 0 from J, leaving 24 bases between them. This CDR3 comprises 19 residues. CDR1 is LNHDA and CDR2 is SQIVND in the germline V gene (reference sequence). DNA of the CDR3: TGTGCCAGTAGTAATCGGTGGGCCGGCACAGGGTCTATGAACACTGAAGCTTTCTTT. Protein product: CASSNRWAGTGSMNTEAFF. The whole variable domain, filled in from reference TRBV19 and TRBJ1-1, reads DGGITQSPKYLFRKEGQNVTLSCEQNLNHDAMYWYRQDPGQGLRLIYYSQIVNDFQKGDIAEGYSVSREKKESFPLTVTSAQKNPTAFYLCASSNRWAGTGSMNTEAFFGQGTRLTVV.

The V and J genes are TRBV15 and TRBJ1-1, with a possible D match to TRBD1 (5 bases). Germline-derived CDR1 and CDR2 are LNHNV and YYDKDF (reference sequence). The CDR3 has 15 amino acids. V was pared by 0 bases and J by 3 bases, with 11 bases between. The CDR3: CATSREARGDTEAFF. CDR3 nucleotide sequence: TGTGCCACCAGCAGAGAGGCCCGGGGGGACACTGAAGCTTTCTTT.

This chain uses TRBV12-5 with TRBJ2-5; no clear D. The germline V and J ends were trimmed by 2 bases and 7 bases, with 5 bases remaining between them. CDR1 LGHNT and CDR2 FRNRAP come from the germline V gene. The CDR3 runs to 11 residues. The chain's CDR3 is CASGLTGTQYF. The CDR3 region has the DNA TGTGCTAGTGGTTTGACGGGGACCCAGTACTTC.